The next 20 T cell receptor beta chains were all read from a single sample in a study of shared clonotypes between healthy human individuals. Sequenced by immunoSEQ multiplex PCR; TCRdb stores in-frame clones only, minus some. The repertoire includes over 750,000 clones, 90% to 98% of them detected once, and less than 0.3% sits in the top ten. Naive CD8 cells were CD45RO-negative, positively selected for CCR7, excluding terminally differentiated effector memory CD45RA+ cells. Sequenced input: naive CD8+ T cells sorted from blood. All receptors derive from a man aged 30-40 years in good health.

The chain uses TRBV25-1 and TRBJ1-5, with 12 nucleotides matching TRBD1. V lost 10 bases, J lost 6 bases, and 10 bases stayed unmatched. The germline gives CDR1 MGHDK, CDR2 SYGVNS. This CDR3 spans 15 amino acids. CDR3 protein: CAIQGQGALFQPQHF. The CDR3 region has the DNA TGTGCCATCCAGGGACAGGGGGCTTTATTTCAGCCCCAGCATTTT. Supplemented by reference TRBV25-1 and TRBJ1-5, the full variable domain reads EADIYQTPRYLVIGTGKKITLECSQTMGHDKMYWYQQDPGMELHLIHYSYGVNSTEKGDLSSESTVSRIRTEHFPLTLESARPSHTSQYLCAIQGQGALFQPQHFGDGTRLSIL.

The CDR3 loop is CAISGGGTSVTGELFF. CDR3 nucleotides: TGTGCCATCAGTGGAGGGGGGACATCGGTCACCGGGGAGCTGTTTTTT. The rearrangement joins TRBV10-3 to TRBJ2-2, with D tentatively TRBD1 or TRBD2 (6 bases each). Per the germline V gene, CDR1 is ENHRY and CDR2 is SYGVKD. The CDR3 has 16 residues. Trimming left V 4 bases short and J 4 bases short, with 16 bases between.

The chain couples TRBV5-5 to TRBJ1-1; no definite D call. V lost 6 bases, J lost 1 base, and 4 bases lay in between. The germline V gene encodes CDR1 SGHKS and CDR2 YYEKEE (reference sequence). This CDR3 region has 11 residues. The CDR3 loop reads CASTSNTEAFF. The DNA for the CDR3 is TGTGCCAGCACCTCGAACACTGAAGCTTTCTTT.

The chain recombines TRBV2 with TRBJ2-7, with D perhaps TRBD1 or TRBD2 (5 bases each). V was cut by 6 bases and J by 5 bases, with 11 bases left in between. CDR3 length: 12 amino acids. Germline V CDR1 and CDR2: SNHLY, FYNNEI. CDR3 sequence: CASSQGVDEQYF. The CDR3 nucleotides read TGTGCCAGCAGCCAGGGAGTCGACGAGCAGTACTTC.

Comment on this clone: This CDR3 is also generated by other DNA sequences in the sample. The rearrangement uses TRBV27 and TRBJ2-1; 11 bases line up with TRBD2. V was clipped by 2 bases and J by 5 bases; unmatched bases: 2. From germline, CDR1 is MNHEY and CDR2 SMNVEV (reference sequence). This CDR3 has 15 residues. The CDR3 region has the DNA TGTGCCAGCAGTTTAGGGACTAGCGGAAACAATGAGCAGTTCTTC. It translates to CASSLGTSGNNEQFF.

This clone came up once. The rearrangement joins TRBV14 to TRBJ2-7, with a tentative D call TRBD2 (6 bases). This CDR3 is built from 15 residues. Per germline, CDR1 SGHDN and CDR2 FVKESK. The V and J ends lost 0 bases and 5 bases respectively, with 14 bases between them. DNA of the CDR3: TGTGCCAGCAGCCAAGACGCGGTGACTAGTCACGAGCAGTACTTC. Encoded protein: CASSQDAVTSHEQYF.

A note on this clone: The identical CDR3 is also encoded by other nucleotide sequences in the sample. The chain combines TRBV11-2 with TRBJ2-1, with 8 bases identical to TRBD1. Germline CDR1 is SGHAT and CDR2 is FQNNGV. This CDR3 has 15 residues. J was trimmed by 2 bases and V by 1 base; bases with no gene match: 1. The CDR3 protein is CASSLAGGPYNEQFF. DNA for the CDR3: TGTGCCAGCAGCTTAGCAGGGGGCCCCTACAATGAGCAGTTCTTC.

This clone has just one count. This chain links TRBV7-6 with TRBJ2-3; no clear D. Trimming took 5 bases from V and 4 from J, leaving 13 bases between them. The CDR3 is 14 amino acids. CDR1 and CDR2 (germline): SGHVS, FNYEAQ. For the CDR3, the DNA is TGTGCCAGCAGCCCCCACGGTGGCGCAGATACGCAGTATTTT. Encoded protein: CASSPHGGADTQYF.

The V and J genes are TRBV6-5 and TRBJ2-1; D might be TRBD2 (5 bases). The germline V gene has CDR1 MNHEY and CDR2 SVGAGI. The V end was cut by 6 bases, the J end by 6 bases, with 6 bases between. The CDR3 extends over 11 amino acids. CDR3 nucleotide sequence: TGTGCCAGCAGAGGAGGCAATGAGCAGTTCTTC. This gives the protein CASRGGNEQFF.

In nucleotides, the CDR3 is TGCAGCGTTGTACAGCACACCGGGGAGCTGTTTTTT. This sequence encodes CSVVQHTGELFF. The genes are TRBV29-1 and TRBJ2-2; D is uncertain. Germline V gene sequence: CDR1 SQVTM, CDR2 ANQGSEA. The CDR3 totals 12 residues. Trimming pared 4 bases from V and 3 bases from J, leaving 6 bases between.

The V gene is TRBV27, the J gene TRBJ1-4; D uncertain. Germline loops: CDR1 MNHEY, CDR2 SMNVEV (reference sequence). Trimming stripped 5 bases from V and 10 bases from J, with 23 bases between. This CDR3 spans 16 amino acids. CDR3 bases: TGTGCCAGCAGTCCCCGTGAGGCGGGGTCAGTTGGAAAACTGTTTTTT. It codes for CASSPREAGSVGKLFF.

The V gene is TRBV4-1, the J gene TRBJ1-1; TRBD1 is a possible D gene (6 bases). V lost 2 bases and J lost 11, with 15 bases in between. The CDR3 is made up of 13 amino acids. Germline CDR1 MGHRA, CDR2 YSYEKL. The CDR3 is CASSQNYRDRAFF. The CDR3 coding sequence is TGCGCCAGCAGCCAAAATTACAGGGATAGGGCTTTCTTT.

As concerns this clone: The sample has other DNA sequences that encode this CDR3 too. The rearrangement uses TRBV7-9 and TRBJ2-7; no reliable D call. CDR3 length: 12 amino acids. Germline V gives CDR1 SEHNR, CDR2 FQNEAQ (reference sequence). Trimming took 1 base from V and 4 from J, leaving 5 bases between them. The CDR3 protein is CASSLVVYEQYF. The CDR3 region has the DNA TGTGCCAGCAGCTTAGTGGTATACGAGCAGTACTTC.

The J gene is TRBJ2-7, the V gene TRBV27; 9 bases match TRBD2. Per the germline V gene, CDR1 is MNHEY and CDR2 is SMNVEV (reference sequence). V lost 0 bases, J lost 6 bases, and 6 bases stayed unmatched. The CDR3 has 15 amino acids. The CDR3 region has the DNA TGTGCCAGCAGTTTATCGATAGCGGGAGTGCTCGAGCAGTACTTC. It translates to CASSLSIAGVLEQYF.

This clone has only one observation. The V call is TRBV7-9, the J call TRBJ1-2; no definite D call. This CDR3 is 11 amino acids long. The germline V and J ends were trimmed by 5 bases and 8 bases, with 9 bases remaining between them. The V gene's germline CDR1 is SEHNR and CDR2 FQNEAQ (reference sequence). In nucleotides, the CDR3 is TGTGCCAGCAGCCTCGGTAACGGCTACACCTTC. Protein sequence: CASSLGNGYTF. The variable domain in full, completed from reference TRBV7-9 and TRBJ1-2, reads DTGVSQNPRHKITKRGQNVTFRCDPISEHNRLYWYRQTLGQGPEFLTYFQNEAQLEKSRLLSDRFSAERPKGSFSTLEIQRTEQGDSAMYLCASSLGNGYTFGSGTRLTVV.

The V call is TRBV5-1, the J call TRBJ2-1; 13 bases align to TRBD2. The CDR3 extends over 17 amino acids. Germline CDR1 is SGHRS and CDR2 is YFSETQ. J was trimmed by 1 base and V by 4 bases; bases with no gene match: 5. CDR3 amino acids: CASSPGLAGVSYNEQFF. The CDR3 DNA reads as TGCGCCAGCAGCCCTGGACTAGCGGGAGTATCCTACAATGAGCAGTTCTTC.

V gene TRBV15 combines with J gene TRBJ2-1; TRBD2 matches at 9 bases. J was trimmed by 8 bases and V by 9 bases; bases with no gene match: 11. CDR3 length: 14 residues. Germline lookup yields CDR1 LNHNV and CDR2 YYDKDF (reference sequence). The CDR3 reads CATAGLAGAYEQFF. The CDR3 nucleotides read TGTGCCACGGCGGGTTTAGCGGGAGCCTATGAGCAGTTCTTC.

The rearrangement links TRBV10-3 to TRBJ1-1; D may be TRBD1 (5 bases). CDR3 length equals 12 residues. Germline CDR1 reads ENHRY; CDR2 reads SYGVKD. V was cut by 3 bases and J by 8 bases, with 10 bases left in between. The CDR3 loop is CAISDAGPEAFF. The DNA for the CDR3 is TGTGCCATCAGTGACGCGGGGCCCGAAGCTTTCTTT.

The chain recombines TRBV28 with TRBJ2-7; 10 bases fit TRBD2. The CDR3 contains 15 residues. V lost 6 bases and J lost 4; bases outside the gene matches: 9. CDR1 is MDHEN, CDR2 SYDVKM, per germline. The chain's CDR3 is CASRRLSSGSYEQYF. The CDR3 DNA reads as TGTGCCAGCAGACGCCTATCTAGCGGGAGTTACGAGCAGTACTTC.

In its sample, this clone was seen once. This chain joins TRBV25-1 and TRBJ2-3, with D possibly matching TRBD2 (5 bases). Germline loops: CDR1 MGHDK, CDR2 SYGVNS. Trimming shortened V by 6 bases and J by 0 bases, and 10 bases separated the two germline ends. This CDR3 has 14 amino acids. CDR3 amino acids: CASSQSGSTDTQYF. The CDR3 DNA reads TGTGCCAGCAGCCAAAGCGGAAGCACAGATACGCAGTATTTT.